Below, 10 T cell receptor beta chains from the same sample are listed, as sequenced in a study of blood T cell repertoires in COVID-19. Measured with immunoSEQ multiplex PCR; TCRdb has only the in-frame clones, and not every one. The data show about 240,000 clones, with 80% to 90% seen just once and 6% to 8% held by the top ten. The sequenced sample consisted of peripheral blood. Source of these receptors: a woman older than 75 with COVID-19, enrolled during active disease.

This clone was picked up a small number of times. The J gene is TRBJ1-2, the V gene TRBV6-5, with 9 positions matching TRBD1. Per germline, CDR1 MNHEY and CDR2 SVGAGI. The length of the CDR3 is 13 residues. V gave up 6 bases and J gave up 7 bases; unmatched junction bases: 6. CDR3 bases: TGTGCCAGCAGAACCGGGACAGGGTTTGGCTACACCTTC. It codes for CASRTGTGFGYTF.

There are a few counts of this clone. This sequence joins TRBV7-9 and TRBJ2-1; 8 nucleotides line up with TRBD2. Germline CDR1 and CDR2: SEHNR and FQNEAQ (reference sequence). CDR3 size: 15 residues. After removal of 0 bases from V and 9 bases from J, the junction contained 7 bases not matched to a gene. Written as DNA, the CDR3 is TGTGCCAGCAGCTTAGCCGGGACTAGGGGGAGTGAGCAGTTCTTC. Translation gives CASSLAGTRGSEQFF.

The J gene is TRBJ2-3, the V gene TRBV29-1; tentatively, D is TRBD2 (5 bases). With 4 bases removed from V and 2 bases from J, the gap between germline ends came to 13 bases. Germline V gene lookup returns CDR1 SQVTM and CDR2 ANQGSEA. The CDR3 runs to 14 residues. CDR3: CSVVSERYTDTQYF. The CDR3 nucleotides are TGCAGCGTTGTCAGTGAGCGGTACACAGATACGCAGTATTTT.

The V and J genes are TRBV29-1 and TRBJ1-5; D is undetermined. Germline V gene data show CDR1 as SQVTM and CDR2 as ANQGSEA. The CDR3 has 13 residues. The V end was cut by 4 bases, the J end by 7 bases, with 14 bases between. CDR3 DNA: TGCAGCGTTGGCGTGCAGGATGGGCAGCCCCAGCATTTT. Translating it yields CSVGVQDGQPQHF.

This clone appeared a single time. This chain connects TRBV28 to TRBJ2-7; TRBD1 matches at 10 bases. CDR3 length equals 15 residues. J gave up 6 bases and V 5 bases, and 10 bases lay outside the gene matches. Germline V lookup: CDR1 MDHEN, CDR2 SYDVKM. CDR3 bases: TGTGCCAGCAGTCGGGACAGGGGCCGCTGGGTCGAGCAGTACTTC. Protein sequence: CASSRDRGRWVEQYF.

This clone was detected once. V is TRBV7-9 and J is TRBJ1-1; a possible D gene is TRBD1 (5 bases). Trimming removed 4 bases at V and 1 base at J, with 13 bases between. The germline V gene encodes CDR1 SEHNR and CDR2 FQNEAQ (reference sequence). CDR3 length: 15 amino acids. In DNA, the CDR3 is TGTGCCAGCAGCTCGAGGACAAAGGAGAACACTGAAGCTTTCTTT. This codes for CASSSRTKENTEAFF.

The V call is TRBV7-3, the J call TRBJ2-5; TRBD2 matches 14 bases. The CDR3 extends over 15 amino acids. Germline V gene sequence: CDR1 SGHTA, CDR2 FQGTGA. The V segment lost 2 bases and the J segment 4 bases; nucleotides outside the gene matches: 0. The CDR3 region is CASSLGTSGRETQYF. The CDR3 nucleotides read TGTGCCAGCAGCTTAGGGACTAGCGGGAGAGAGACCCAGTACTTC.

V gene TRBV9 combines with J gene TRBJ2-7, with D maybe TRBD2 (6 bases). The length of the CDR3 is 15 residues. Trimming removed 5 bases from V and 3 bases from J, with 18 bases in between. Per germline, CDR1 SGDLS and CDR2 YYNGEE. The CDR3 DNA reads TGTGCCAGCAGGGGTCCGGGACGGAGGGACTACGAGCAGTACTTC. This codes for CASRGPGRRDYEQYF.

CDR3 in DNA: TGTGCCAGCAGCTTTAATCAGGCTGAAGCTTTCTTT. Translating gives CASSFNQAEAFF. The rearrangement joins TRBV5-6 to TRBJ1-1; D ambiguous. This CDR3 is 12 amino acids long. Trimming removed 2 bases from V and 6 bases from J, with 8 bases in between. Germline V gene data show CDR1 as SGHDT and CDR2 as YYEEEE.

The V and J genes are TRBV11-2 and TRBJ1-3, with D maybe TRBD1 (6 bases). Deletions cut 4 bases from V and 4 bases from J, with 11 bases between. The CDR3 has 14 amino acids. From germline, CDR1 is SGHAT and CDR2 FQNNGV. The CDR3, as DNA: TGTGCCAGCAGCTCTTCAGGGGCCGGAAACACCATATATTTT. As protein: CASSSSGAGNTIYF.